The next 10 T cell receptor beta chains were all read from a single sample in a study of PD-1 blockade in classical Hodgkin lymphoma. Time point reported: newly diagnosed, previously untreated cHL patient sample. The data were produced by immunoSEQ multiplex PCR, yet TCRdb's version contains in-frame clones alone and is incomplete. Seen here are some 28,000 clones, roughly 92% observed once, and the top ten hold under 4%. The sequenced sample consisted of peripheral blood mononuclear cells (PBMCs). The receptor source for this set is a human donor with classical Hodgkin lymphoma.

CDR3 coding DNA: TGTGCCAGCAGCTTAGTAGACAGGACCGGGGAGCTGTTTTTT. This gives the protein CASSLVDRTGELFF. The chain carries TRBV7-9 and TRBJ2-2; maybe TRBD1 (6 bases). Germline CDR1 is SEHNR and CDR2 is FQNEAQ (reference sequence). The CDR3 extends over 14 amino acids. V lost 1 base, J lost 5 bases, and 8 bases lay in between.

This chain links TRBV5-5 with TRBJ1-5; a possible D gene is TRBD1 (5 bases). Germline CDR1 is SGHKS and CDR2 is YYEKEE (reference sequence). CDR3 length equals 14 residues. Trimming removed 3 bases from V and 7 bases from J, with 14 bases in between. CDR3 sequence (DNA): TGTGCCAGCAGCTCCAGAGAGGGGAAGCAGCCCCAGCATTTT. Encoded protein: CASSSREGKQPQHF.

This sequence joins TRBV10-3 and TRBJ2-5; 10 bases match TRBD1. In germline, CDR1 is ENHRY, CDR2 SYGVKD. The length of the CDR3 is 14 residues. The V segment lost 6 bases and the J segment 3 bases; nucleotides outside the gene matches: 4. The CDR3 loop is CAIRAGTGEETQYF. CDR3 sequence (DNA): TGTGCCATCAGAGCCGGGACAGGGGAAGAGACCCAGTACTTC.

Only a few counts were recorded for this clone. The gene calls are TRBV27 and TRBJ2-6, with unresolved D. Germline lookup yields CDR1 MNHEY and CDR2 SMNVEV (reference sequence). Trimming left V 2 bases short and J 4 bases short, with 6 bases between. The CDR3 is made up of 14 amino acids. Here the CDR3 reads CASSLALGANVLTF. DNA for the CDR3: TGTGCCAGCAGTTTAGCGCTGGGGGCCAACGTCCTGACTTTC.

The rearrangement uses TRBV19 and TRBJ2-5, with D possibly TRBD2 on 5 matching bases. The V end was cut by 3 bases, the J end by 7 bases, with 18 bases between. CDR1 LNHDA and CDR2 SQIVND come from the germline V gene (reference sequence). The CDR3 sequence is 15 residues long. DNA of the CDR3: TGTGCCAGTAGTATTTCGGCAGGTCCAGAGGGGACCCAGTACTTC. It encodes CASSISAGPEGTQYF.

The chain combines TRBV5-1 with TRBJ1-1, with D unclear. This CDR3 contains 16 residues. V was cut by 1 base and J by 4 bases, with 17 bases left in between. Germline loops: CDR1 SGHRS, CDR2 YFSETQ. The CDR3 reads CASSLTPRIGGTEAFF. CDR3 sequence (DNA): TGCGCCAGCAGCTTGACACCGCGAATAGGTGGCACTGAAGCTTTCTTT.

This clone appeared once. The J gene is TRBJ1-1, the V gene TRBV5-5; D is undetermined. Looked up from germline, CDR1 is SGHKS and CDR2 is YYEKEE (reference sequence). Trimming removed 5 bases at V and 0 bases at J, with 11 bases between. The CDR3 loop spans 14 amino acids. CDR3: CASSSYTVNTEAFF. As DNA, the CDR3 is TGTGCCAGCAGTTCTTACACGGTGAACACTGAAGCTTTCTTT.

The J gene is TRBJ1-5, the V gene TRBV6-6; 7 positions match TRBD1. The V gene end was trimmed by 5 bases and the J gene end by 4 bases; junction bases not matched to a gene: 11. This CDR3 region has 16 residues. CDR1 is MNHNY and CDR2 is SVGAGI in the germline V gene (reference sequence). For the CDR3, the DNA is TGTGCCAGCAGTCTTCGCCAAGCCAGGGGGAATCAGCCCCAGCATTTT. It yields the protein CASSLRQARGNQPQHF.

The chain is built from TRBV19 and TRBJ2-3; tentatively, D is TRBD2 (6 bases). The CDR3 consists of 15 residues. Germline V gene data show CDR1 as LNHDA and CDR2 as SQIVND (reference sequence). Trimming left V 3 bases short and J 1 base short, with 11 bases between. This CDR3 is CASSIPGLGTDTQYF. DNA for the CDR3: TGTGCCAGTAGTATTCCGGGACTTGGCACAGATACGCAGTATTTT.

This clone was recorded a few times. The chain is built from TRBV2 and TRBJ1-1; possibly TRBD1 for D (6 bases). V dropped 3 bases and J dropped 3 bases, with 17 bases sitting between them. CDR3 length equals 16 residues. CDR1 is SNHLY and CDR2 is FYNNEI in the germline V gene. In DNA, the CDR3 is TGTGCCAGCAGTGACCTCTGGGGGGGCGAGTACACTGAAGCTTTCTTT. Its translation is CASSDLWGGEYTEAFF. The full variable domain, completed using reference TRBV2 and TRBJ1-1, is EPEVTQTPSHQVTQMGQEVILRCVPISNHLYFYWYRQILGQKVEFLVSFYNNEISEKSEIFDDQFSVERPDGSNFTLKIRSTKLEDSAMYFCASSDLWGGEYTEAFFGQGTRLTVV.